This T cell receptor beta chain comes out of a study of PD-L1 blockade in urothelial cancer. Study details: The year 2014 saw patients start atezolizumab, 1,200 mg intravenously every 3 weeks.

The sample's time point: pretreatment peripheral blood. Clones were sequenced by immunoSEQ multiplex PCR, and TCRdb holds only the in-frame ones, with some missing. In the table there are fewer than 65,000 clones, 81% of which are singletons. Unmatched junction bases numbered 8, after V lost 2 bases and J lost 4 bases. This CDR3 has 17 amino acids. Germline V gives CDR1 ENHRY, CDR2 SYGVKD. The specimen comprised PBMCs, sampled around atezolizumab (anti-PD-L1) treatment. This clonotype was sampled from a man aged 65 to 79 with urothelial cancer. V gene TRBV10-3 combines with J gene TRBJ2-3; 11 positions match TRBD1. CDR3 DNA sequence: TGTGCCATCAGTGAGGTCTCCCCGGGACAGGGGGCAGATACGCAGTATTTT. Translation: CAISEVSPGQGADTQYF.